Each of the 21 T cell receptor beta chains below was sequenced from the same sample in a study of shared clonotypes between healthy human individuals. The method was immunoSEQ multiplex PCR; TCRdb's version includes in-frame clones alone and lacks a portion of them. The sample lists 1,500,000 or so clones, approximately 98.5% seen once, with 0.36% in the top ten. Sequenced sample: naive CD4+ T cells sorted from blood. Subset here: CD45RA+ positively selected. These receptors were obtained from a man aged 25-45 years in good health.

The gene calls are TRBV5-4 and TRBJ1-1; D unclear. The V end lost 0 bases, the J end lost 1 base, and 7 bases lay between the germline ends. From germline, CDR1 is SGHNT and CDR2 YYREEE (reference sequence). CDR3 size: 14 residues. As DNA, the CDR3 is TGTGCCAGCAGCTTGGAATTGGCGAACACTGAAGCTTTCTTT. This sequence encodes CASSLELANTEAFF.

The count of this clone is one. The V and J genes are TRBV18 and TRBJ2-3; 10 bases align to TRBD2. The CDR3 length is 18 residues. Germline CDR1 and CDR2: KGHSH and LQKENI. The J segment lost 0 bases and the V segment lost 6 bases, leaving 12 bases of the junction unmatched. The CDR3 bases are TGTGCCAGCTCCCTCAGGGCTAGCGGGAGCGGGAGCACAGATACGCAGTATTTT. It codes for CASSLRASGSGSTDTQYF.

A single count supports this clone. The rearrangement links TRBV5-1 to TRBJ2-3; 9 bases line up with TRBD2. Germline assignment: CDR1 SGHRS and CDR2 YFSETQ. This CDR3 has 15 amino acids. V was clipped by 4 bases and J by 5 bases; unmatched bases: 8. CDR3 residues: CASSVGLAPEDTQYF. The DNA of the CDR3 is TGCGCCAGCAGCGTGGGACTAGCCCCGGAAGATACGCAGTATTTT.

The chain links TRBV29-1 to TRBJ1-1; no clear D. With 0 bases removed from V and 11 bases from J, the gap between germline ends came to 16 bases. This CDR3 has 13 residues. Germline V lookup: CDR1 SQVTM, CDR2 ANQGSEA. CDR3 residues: CSVEEPPGGGAFF. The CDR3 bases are TGCAGCGTTGAAGAACCCCCCGGAGGTGGGGCTTTCTTT.

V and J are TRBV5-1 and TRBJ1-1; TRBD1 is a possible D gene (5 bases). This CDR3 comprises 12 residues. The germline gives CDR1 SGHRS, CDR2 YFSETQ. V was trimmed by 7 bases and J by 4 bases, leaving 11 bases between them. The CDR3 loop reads CASRGAVTEAFF. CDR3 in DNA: TGCGCCAGCCGCGGGGCGGTCACTGAAGCTTTCTTT.

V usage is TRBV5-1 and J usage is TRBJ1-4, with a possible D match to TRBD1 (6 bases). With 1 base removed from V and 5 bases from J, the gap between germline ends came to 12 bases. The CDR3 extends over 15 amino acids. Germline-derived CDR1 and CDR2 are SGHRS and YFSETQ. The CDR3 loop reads CASSLKQGQNEKLFF. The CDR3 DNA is TGCGCCAGCAGCTTGAAACAGGGACAAAATGAAAAACTGTTTTTT.

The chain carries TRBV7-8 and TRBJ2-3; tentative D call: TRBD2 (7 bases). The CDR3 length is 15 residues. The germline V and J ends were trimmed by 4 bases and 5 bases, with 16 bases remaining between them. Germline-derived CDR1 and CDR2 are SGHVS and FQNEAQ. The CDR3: CASSSDAGAGDTQYF. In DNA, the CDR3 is TGTGCCAGCAGCTCCGACGCGGGGGCGGGAGATACGCAGTATTTT.

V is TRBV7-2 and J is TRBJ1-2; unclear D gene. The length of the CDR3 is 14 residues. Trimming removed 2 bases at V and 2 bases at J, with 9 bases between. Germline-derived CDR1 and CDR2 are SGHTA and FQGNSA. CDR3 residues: CASSLTTANYGYTF. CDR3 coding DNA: TGTGCCAGCAGCTTAACGACGGCAAACTATGGCTACACCTTC.

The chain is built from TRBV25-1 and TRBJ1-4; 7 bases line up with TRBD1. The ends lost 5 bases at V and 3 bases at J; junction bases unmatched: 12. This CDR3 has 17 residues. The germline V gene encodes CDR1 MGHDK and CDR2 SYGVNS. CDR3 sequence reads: CASSPRDRLTANEKLFF. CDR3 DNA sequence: TGTGCCAGCAGTCCCCGGGACAGACTGACGGCTAATGAAAAACTGTTTTTT. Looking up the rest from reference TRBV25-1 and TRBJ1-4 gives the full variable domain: EADIYQTPRYLVIGTGKKITLECSQTMGHDKMYWYQQDPGMELHLIHYSYGVNSTEKGDLSSESTVSRIRTEHFPLTLESARPSHTSQYLCASSPRDRLTANEKLFFGSGTQLSVL.

CDR3 DNA sequence: TGTGCCAGCAGTTTTGGTGCTAGGTCTGTGTTCTTC. It is translated as CASSFGARSVFF. The J gene is TRBJ2-1, the V gene TRBV28, with unresolved D. Germline CDR1 is MDHEN and CDR2 is SYDVKM. The CDR3 runs to 12 residues. V was clipped by 3 bases and J by 15 bases, with 15 bases between them.

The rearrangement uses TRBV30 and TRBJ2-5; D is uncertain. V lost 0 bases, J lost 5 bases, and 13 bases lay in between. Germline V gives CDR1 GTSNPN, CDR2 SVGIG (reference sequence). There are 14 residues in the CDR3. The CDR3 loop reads CAWSVPLGQETQYF. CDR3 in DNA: TGTGCCTGGAGTGTACCCCTAGGTCAGGAGACCCAGTACTTC.

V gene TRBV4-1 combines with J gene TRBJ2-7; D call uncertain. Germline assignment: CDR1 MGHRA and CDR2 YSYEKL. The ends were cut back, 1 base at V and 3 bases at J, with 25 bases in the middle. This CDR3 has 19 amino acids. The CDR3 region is CASSQVDPHRFVGLYEQYF. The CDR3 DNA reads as TGCGCCAGCAGCCAAGTGGACCCTCACCGGTTTGTCGGCCTCTACGAGCAGTACTTC.

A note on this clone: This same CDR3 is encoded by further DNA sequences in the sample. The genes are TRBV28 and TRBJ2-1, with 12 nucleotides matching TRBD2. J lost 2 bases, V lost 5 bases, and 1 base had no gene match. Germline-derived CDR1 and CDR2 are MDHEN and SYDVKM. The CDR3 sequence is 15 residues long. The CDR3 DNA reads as TGTGCCAGCAGTCTAGCGGGAGGGCCCTACAATGAGCAGTTCTTC. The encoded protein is CASSLAGGPYNEQFF.

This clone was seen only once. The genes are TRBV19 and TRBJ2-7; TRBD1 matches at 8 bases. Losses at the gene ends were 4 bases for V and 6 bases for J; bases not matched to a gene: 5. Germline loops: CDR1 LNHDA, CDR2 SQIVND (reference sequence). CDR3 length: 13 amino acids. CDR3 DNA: TGTGCCAGTAGTAGGACAGGGTTAAGCGAGCAGTACTTC. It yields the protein CASSRTGLSEQYF.

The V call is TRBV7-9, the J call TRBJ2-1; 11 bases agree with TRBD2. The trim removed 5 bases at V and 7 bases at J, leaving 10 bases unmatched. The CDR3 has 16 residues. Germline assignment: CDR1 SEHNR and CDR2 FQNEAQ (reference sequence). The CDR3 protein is CASSPLLAGEWNEQFF. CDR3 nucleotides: TGTGCCAGCAGCCCTCTACTAGCGGGAGAATGGAATGAGCAGTTCTTC.

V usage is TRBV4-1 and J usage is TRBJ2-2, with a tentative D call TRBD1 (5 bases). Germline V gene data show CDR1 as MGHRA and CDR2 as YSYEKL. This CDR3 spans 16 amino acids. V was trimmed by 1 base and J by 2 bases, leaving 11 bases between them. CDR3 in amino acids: CASSQGQTANTGELFF. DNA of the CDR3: TGCGCCAGCAGCCAAGGACAGACTGCCAACACCGGGGAGCTGTTTTTT.

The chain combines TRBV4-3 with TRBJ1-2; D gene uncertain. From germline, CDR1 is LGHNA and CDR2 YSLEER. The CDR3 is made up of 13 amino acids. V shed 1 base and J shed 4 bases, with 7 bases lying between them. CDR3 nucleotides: TGCGCCAGCAGCCAAGGACTGGGCTATGGCTACACCTTC. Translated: CASSQGLGYGYTF.

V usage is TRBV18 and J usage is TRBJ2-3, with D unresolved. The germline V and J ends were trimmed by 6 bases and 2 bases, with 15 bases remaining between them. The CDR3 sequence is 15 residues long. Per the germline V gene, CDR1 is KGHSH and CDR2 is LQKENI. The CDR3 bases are TGTGCCAGCTCCCCCTTGTTGCTTGTCACAGATACGCAGTATTTT. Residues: CASSPLLLVTDTQYF.

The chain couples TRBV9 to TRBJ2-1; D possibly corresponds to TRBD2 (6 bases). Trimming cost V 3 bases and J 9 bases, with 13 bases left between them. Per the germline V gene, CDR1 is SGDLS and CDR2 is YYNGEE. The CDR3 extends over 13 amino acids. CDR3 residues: CASSARLGGEQFF. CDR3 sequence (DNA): TGTGCCAGCAGCGCCCGACTAGGAGGTGAGCAGTTCTTC.

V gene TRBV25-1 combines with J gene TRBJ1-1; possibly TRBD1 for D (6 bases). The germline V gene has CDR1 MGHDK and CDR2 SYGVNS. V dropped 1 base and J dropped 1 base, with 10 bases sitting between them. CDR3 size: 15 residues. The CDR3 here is CASSELGQPNTEAFF. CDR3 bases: TGTGCCAGCAGTGAATTAGGACAGCCGAACACTGAAGCTTTCTTT. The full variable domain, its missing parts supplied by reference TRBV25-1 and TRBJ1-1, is EADIYQTPRYLVIGTGKKITLECSQTMGHDKMYWYQQDPGMELHLIHYSYGVNSTEKGDLSSESTVSRIRTEHFPLTLESARPSHTSQYLCASSELGQPNTEAFFGQGTRLTVV.

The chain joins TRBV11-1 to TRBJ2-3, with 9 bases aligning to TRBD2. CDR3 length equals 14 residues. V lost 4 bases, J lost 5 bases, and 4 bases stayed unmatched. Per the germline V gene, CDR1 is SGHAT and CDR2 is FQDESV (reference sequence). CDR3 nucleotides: TGTGCCAGCAGCTCAGCGGGGGGACTAGATACGCAGTATTTT. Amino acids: CASSSAGGLDTQYF.